Presented here are 12 T cell receptor beta chains from one specimen sequenced in a study of human versus mouse CDR3 diversity and MHC coevolution. Sequenced by immunoSEQ multiplex PCR; TCRdb stores in-frame clones only, minus some. The sample yields about 81,000 clones, just under 95% seen once. Input material: naive CD4+ T cells from blood. Stated subset: CD45RO-negative CD62L-positive naive CD4 T cells. These receptors were collected from a person aged 25-75 years in good health.

The chain combines TRBV19 with TRBJ2-7; 9 nucleotides line up with TRBD1. The CDR3 extends over 15 amino acids. Germline V gene sequence: CDR1 LNHDA, CDR2 SQIVND (reference sequence). With 5 bases clipped from V and 3 bases from J, the junction kept 8 bases outside the gene matches. The CDR3 sequence is CASSLRDRVGYEQYF. For the CDR3, the DNA is TGTGCCAGTAGTCTCCGGGACAGGGTCGGCTACGAGCAGTACTTC.

Here the CDR3 DNA reads TGCGCCAGCAGCCAAGCGGGACAGGGGCGGTATGGCTACACCTTC. Translating it yields CASSQAGQGRYGYTF. V is TRBV4-1 and J is TRBJ1-2; 10 nucleotides align to TRBD1. Looked up from germline, CDR1 is MGHRA and CDR2 is YSYEKL. The CDR3 is 15 residues long. With V trimmed by 1 base and J by 5 bases, 4 bases remained unmatched.

This chain links TRBV5-1 with TRBJ2-7, with TRBD2 identical over 12 bases. This CDR3 region has 16 residues. The germline gives CDR1 SGHRS, CDR2 YFSETQ. V lost 3 bases to trimming and J lost 5 bases; unmatched junction nucleotides: 9. The CDR3 is CASSSTLAGGFDEQYF. CDR3 nucleotide sequence: TGCGCCAGCAGCTCGACTCTAGCGGGAGGGTTCGACGAGCAGTACTTC.

V and J are TRBV10-3 and TRBJ1-1; D may be TRBD1 (6 bases). This CDR3 has 14 amino acids. Germline V CDR1 and CDR2: ENHRY, SYGVKD. The V end was cut by 4 bases, the J end by 0 bases, with 9 bases between. Here the CDR3 DNA reads TGTGCCATCAGTGCAGGACAGTTGAACACTGAAGCTTTCTTT. Its translation is CAISAGQLNTEAFF.

The chain joins TRBV5-6 to TRBJ1-5; 8 bases map to TRBD1. Germline CDR1 and CDR2: SGHDT and YYEEEE. This CDR3 has 16 amino acids. J gave up 5 bases and V 4 bases, and 11 bases lay outside the gene matches. CDR3 DNA sequence: TGTGCCAGCAGCATTTTCCGGGACAGGCTTTATCAGCCCCAGCATTTT. Protein sequence: CASSIFRDRLYQPQHF.

The CDR3 is CASSSQGSNQPQHF. CDR3 in DNA: TGTGCCAGCAGCTCCCAGGGGAGCAATCAGCCCCAGCATTTT. This rearrangement joins TRBV7-9 to TRBJ1-5, with D perhaps TRBD1 (6 bases). The V gene lost 4 bases and the J gene lost 1 base, with 8 bases spanning the gap. Germline V CDR1 and CDR2: SEHNR, FQNEAQ (reference sequence). This CDR3 has 14 amino acids.

The CDR3 DNA reads TGTGCCAGCAGCTTAGAACGGACAGGGGGCATCGGCAATCAGCCCCAGCATTTT. It is translated as CASSLERTGGIGNQPQHF. This sequence joins TRBV7-2 and TRBJ1-5; 11 positions agree with TRBD1. CDR3 length: 18 amino acids. The V and J ends lost 1 base and 2 bases, in that order; junction bases with no gene match: 7. Germline V gene lookup returns CDR1 SGHTA and CDR2 FQGNSA.

Only one count was recorded for this clone. In DNA form, the CDR3 reads TGCGCCAGCAGCCTAGGGGTGGGAGGGAGCTCCTACGAGCAGTACTTC. This sequence encodes CASSLGVGGSSYEQYF. The J gene is TRBJ2-5, the V gene TRBV4-3; 7 bases line up with TRBD2. The J call may be faulty, since TRBJ2-7 better matches the DNA end. The CDR3 covers 16 residues. CDR1 LGHNA and CDR2 YSLEER come from the germline V gene.

The chain links TRBV7-2 to TRBJ1-2, with 7 bases fitting TRBD1. The CDR3 length is 14 residues. Germline V gene lookup returns CDR1 SGHTA and CDR2 FQGNSA. V lost 4 bases and J lost 4; bases outside the gene matches: 6. In DNA form, the CDR3 reads TGTGCCAGCAGCTCCTTGACAGGGTTCTATGGCTACACCTTC. Amino acid sequence: CASSSLTGFYGYTF.

The chain has TRBV9 and TRBJ2-2; D is unclear. This CDR3 region has 14 residues. V lost 4 bases and J lost 2, with 9 bases in between. Per the germline V gene, CDR1 is SGDLS and CDR2 is YYNGEE. The CDR3 sequence is CASSPNSNTGELFF. Here the CDR3 DNA reads TGTGCCAGCAGCCCTAACAGCAACACCGGGGAGCTGTTTTTT.

The chain links TRBV19 to TRBJ2-3, with 8 bases aligning to TRBD1. Looked up from germline, CDR1 is LNHDA and CDR2 is SQIVND (reference sequence). This CDR3 comprises 15 residues. V lost 1 base, J lost 2 bases, and 2 bases stayed unmatched. DNA of the CDR3: TGTGCCAGTAGTATAGGACAGGGGCCCACAGATACGCAGTATTTT. As protein: CASSIGQGPTDTQYF.

This chain links TRBV4-1 with TRBJ1-1; D is unresolved. From germline, CDR1 is MGHRA and CDR2 YSYEKL. CDR3 length: 15 amino acids. Trimming cost V 4 bases and J 6 bases, with 18 bases left between them. The CDR3 sequence is CASSRTQVPSAEAFF. CDR3 in DNA: TGCGCCAGCAGCCGAACCCAGGTTCCTTCGGCTGAAGCTTTCTTT.